This TCR beta chain was profiled in a study of T cell responses to AZD1222 COVID-19 vaccine (dated by TCRdb to 2020 to 2022). With regard to the full study: TCR sequencing was performed for roughly 250 trial participants, of whom about 210 were given two doses of AZD1222 and 26 were given two doses of MenACWY control vaccine. Trial participants were enrolled into age subgroups of 18-55, 56-69 and 70-plus years, which contained about 150, 27 and 61 TCR-sequenced participants, respectively.

Taken with the paper, the label for time point translates to: about 28 days (+/-7) after the second vaccine dose. AZD1222 recipients with second doses at about 4 weeks or about 12 weeks were pooled, because spike-specific TCR depth and breadth did not differ between schedules. Vaccinee samples came from UK trials COV001 and COV002, including a single-blind randomized controlled phase 2/3 trial of AZD1222 (ChAdOx1 nCoV-19) in healthy adults. For TCRbeta chain sequencing, PBMC samples from trial participants were taken at day 0 and at day 28 after the second dose. The paper as a whole reports these results and caveats: Because no day 14 peak-response samples were available, the repertoires could be characterized only after the peak T cell response. The 56-69-year group was small, and its depth increase did not reach significance, likely because of low power. A significant rise in spike-specific TCR breadth and depth was observed after two AZD1222 doses relative to day 0 and relative to MenACWY recipients. Epitopes outside the regions mutated in the B.1.351 and B.1.1.7 variants were reportedly recognized by nearly half of the unique spike-specific TCRs. The vaccine-associated CD4 TCRs covered the entire spike protein, and the dominant responses fell in regions 160-218 and 743-854. Most participants were white British and females outnumbered males, and the authors suggested that clonal diversity may have been underestimated. Only 5 to 7 AZD1222 recipients were SARS-CoV-2 seropositive at baseline, limiting conclusions about previously exposed vaccinees.

The CDR3 regions of human TCRbeta chains were analyzed by immunosequencing. Per the source publication's procedure: Repertoire TCRs were checked for matches against a reference library of SARS-CoV-2-specific TCRs that had been generated using the MIRA antigen-specificity platform. Breadth meant the fraction of unique TCRs that were SARS-CoV-2-associated, whereas depth meant the fraction of total T cells that were SARS-CoV-2-associated. Using the MIRA data, each spike-specific TCR was mapped to the spike region that the TCR reacts to and placed in a CD4 or CD8 class. Log10-transformed breadth and depth values were compared by one-way ANOVA with Sidak's multiple comparisons tests. TCRdb holds this immuneACCESS table with in-frame rearrangements only. Some clones are missing; in checked studies, unresolved V genes explain under half, and the rest has no known cause. That table gives V, J and clone size, and the DNA gave D and trimming. A total of 83,000 or so clones appear in this sample, around nine tenths of them only once. Of the sample, 6.9% falls within the top ten clones.

The CDR3 runs 18 residues from the cysteine to the phenylalanine. The DNA shown is the 54-base CDR3, in frame from base 1. Notes on this clone: What antigen it recognizes has not been identified. Qualities for individual bases were not recorded, and no much larger clone is one base off.

The TCR originated in an adult who received the AZD1222 COVID-19 vaccine. Recombination connected TRBV12-1 to TRBJ2-1; the table's D call TRBD2 went unverified against the DNA. TRBV12-1 is a pseudogene segment. This specimen was peripheral blood, taken 28 days after the second AZD1222 dose. The CDR3 sequence is CASSFGGLAGPVRDEQFF. The sequenced DNA is TGTGCCAGCAGCTTTGGGGGACTAGCGGGACCGGTTCGGGATGAGCAGTTCTTC.